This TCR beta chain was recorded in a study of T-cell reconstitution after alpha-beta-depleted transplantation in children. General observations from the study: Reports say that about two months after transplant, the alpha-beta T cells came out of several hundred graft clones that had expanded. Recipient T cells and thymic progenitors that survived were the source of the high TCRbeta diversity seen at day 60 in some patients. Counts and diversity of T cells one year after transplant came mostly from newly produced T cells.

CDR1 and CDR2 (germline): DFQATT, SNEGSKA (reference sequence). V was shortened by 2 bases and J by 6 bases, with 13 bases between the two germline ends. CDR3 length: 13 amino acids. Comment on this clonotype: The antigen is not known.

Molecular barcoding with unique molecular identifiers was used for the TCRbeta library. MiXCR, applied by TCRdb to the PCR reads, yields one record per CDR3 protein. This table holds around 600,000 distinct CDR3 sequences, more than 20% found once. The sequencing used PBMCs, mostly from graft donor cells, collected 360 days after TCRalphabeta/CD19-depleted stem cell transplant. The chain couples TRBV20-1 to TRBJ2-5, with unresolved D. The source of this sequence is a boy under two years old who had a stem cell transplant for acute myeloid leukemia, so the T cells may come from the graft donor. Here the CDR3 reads CSARPLDGQTQYF. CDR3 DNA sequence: TGCAGTGCTAGACCTCTGGACGGGCAGACCCAGTACTTC.